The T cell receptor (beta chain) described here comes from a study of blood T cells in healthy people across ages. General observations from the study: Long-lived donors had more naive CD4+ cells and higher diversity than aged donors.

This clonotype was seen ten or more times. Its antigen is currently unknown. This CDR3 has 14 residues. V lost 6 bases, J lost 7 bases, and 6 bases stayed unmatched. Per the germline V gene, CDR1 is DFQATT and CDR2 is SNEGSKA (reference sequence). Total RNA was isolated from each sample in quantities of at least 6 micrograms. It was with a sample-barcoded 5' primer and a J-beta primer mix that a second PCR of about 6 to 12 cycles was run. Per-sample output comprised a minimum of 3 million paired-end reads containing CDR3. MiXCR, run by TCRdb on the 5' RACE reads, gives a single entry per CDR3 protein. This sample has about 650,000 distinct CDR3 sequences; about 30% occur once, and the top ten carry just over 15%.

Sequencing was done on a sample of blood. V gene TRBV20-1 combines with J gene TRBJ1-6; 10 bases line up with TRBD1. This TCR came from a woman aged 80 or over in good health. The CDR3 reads CSALPGQGNSPLHF. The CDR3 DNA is TGCAGTGCCTTACCGGGACAGGGGAATTCACCCCTCCACTTT.